One sample yielded the 32 T cell receptor beta chains listed below, sequenced in a study of Ad26.COV2.S vaccination and SARS-CoV-2 variants. Treatment indicated: around 19 received Ad26.COV2.S at low or high dose, single or two shots; five or six received placebo; per-sample allocation not given. Each sample was drawn 63 days after the first injection (of vaccine or placebo). Profiled with immunoSEQ multiplex PCR; TCRdb holds only in-frame clones, not every one. The table lists 350,000 to 450,000 clones, roughly 90% of them singletons. Source: peripheral blood, taken in a trial of Ad26.COV2.S vaccine versus placebo. The origin of the receptors is a person between 18 and 59 years old who received the Ad26.COV2.S COVID-19 vaccine or a placebo.

The chain is built from TRBV11-2 and TRBJ2-5; the D call may be TRBD1 or TRBD2 (5 bases each). The V gene's germline CDR1 is SGHAT and CDR2 FQNNGV. Trimming cost V 1 base and J 0 bases, with 9 bases left between them. The CDR3 is made up of 15 amino acids. The CDR3 sequence: CASSLGRGNQETQYF. The CDR3 nucleotides read TGTGCCAGCAGCTTAGGCCGGGGCAACCAAGAGACCCAGTACTTC. The entire variable domain, with the rest obtained from reference TRBV11-2 and TRBJ2-5, is as follows: EAGVAQSPRYKIIEKRQSVAFWCNPISGHATLYWYQQILGQGPKLLIQFQNNGVVDDSQLPKDRFSAERLKGVDSTLKIQPAKLEDSAVYLCASSLGRGNQETQYFGPGTRLLVL.

V gene TRBV10-1 combines with J gene TRBJ2-1, with D possibly TRBD1 on 6 matching bases. With 2 bases removed from V and 1 base from J, the gap between germline ends came to 12 bases. Germline V lookup: CDR1 WNHNN, CDR2 SYGVQD (reference sequence). The CDR3 runs 16 residues. The CDR3 coding sequence is TGCGCCAGCAGTGAGCGGCAGGGGACGTCCTACAATGAGCAGTTCTTC. Its translation is CASSERQGTSYNEQFF.

The V and J genes are TRBV7-9 and TRBJ1-1; the D is unclear. Deletions cut 5 bases from V and 2 bases from J, with 9 bases between. The CDR3 has 13 amino acids. The germline gives CDR1 SEHNR, CDR2 FQNEAQ (reference sequence). CDR3 loop: CASSQDYNTEAFF. In DNA, the CDR3 is TGTGCCAGCAGCCAAGACTATAACACTGAAGCTTTCTTT.

The chain combines TRBV29-1 with TRBJ2-7; 11 bases fit TRBD2. J lost 5 bases, V lost 4 bases, and 10 bases had no gene match. The CDR3 totals 15 residues. Germline V lookup: CDR1 SQVTM, CDR2 ANQGSEA. CDR3 DNA sequence: TGCAGCGTTGTATTAGCGGGGGGGCCTAGCAACGAGCAGTACTTC. Amino acid sequence: CSVVLAGGPSNEQYF.

The chain employs TRBV18 and TRBJ2-2; D not resolved. The CDR3 has 14 residues. V was trimmed by 2 bases and J by 5 bases, leaving 9 bases between them. The germline gives CDR1 KGHSH, CDR2 LQKENI. The CDR3 is CASSPSQLTGELFF. The CDR3 DNA follows: TGTGCCAGCTCACCATCACAGCTTACCGGGGAGCTGTTTTTT.

This chain joins TRBV28 and TRBJ1-5; D is undetermined. V lost 2 bases, J lost 8 bases, and 13 bases lay in between. CDR3 length equals 14 residues. In germline, CDR1 is MDHEN, CDR2 SYDVKM. The chain's CDR3 is CASSLNPTPEPQHF. CDR3 DNA sequence: TGTGCCAGCAGTTTAAATCCAACTCCGGAGCCCCAGCATTTT.

The gene calls are TRBV6-5 and TRBJ1-3; D ambiguous. The CDR3 has 16 residues. The germline V gene has CDR1 MNHEY and CDR2 SVGAGI. V gave up 0 bases and J gave up 4 bases, with 13 bases separating them. This CDR3 is CASSYSRELGGNTIYF. The CDR3, as DNA: TGTGCCAGCAGTTACTCGAGGGAGTTGGGCGGAAACACCATATATTTT.

The chain combines TRBV5-5 with TRBJ2-3; 7 nucleotides agree with TRBD1. The CDR3 contains 17 residues. Germline assignment: CDR1 SGHKS and CDR2 YYEKEE (reference sequence). J lost 2 bases, V lost 5 bases, and 14 bases had no gene match. In nucleotides, the CDR3 is TGTGCCAGCAGTTCCGACAGGGACGAGTCACACACAGATACGCAGTATTTT. It yields the protein CASSSDRDESHTDTQYF.

This clone was counted a single time. The chain has TRBV24-1 and TRBJ2-2; perhaps TRBD1 as D (6 bases). Trimming cost V 2 bases and J 4 bases, with 10 bases left between them. The V gene's germline CDR1 is KGHDR and CDR2 SFDVKD. CDR3 length: 15 amino acids. CDR3 residues: CATSDWGHTTGELFF. Here the CDR3 DNA reads TGTGCCACCAGTGATTGGGGACACACCACCGGGGAGCTGTTTTTT.

The rearrangement links TRBV6-1 to TRBJ2-6; TRBD1 matches at 10 bases. The germline CDR1 and CDR2 sequences are MNHNS and SASEGT. This CDR3 is built from 18 residues. V lost 1 base and J lost 2; bases outside the gene matches: 5. Written as DNA, the CDR3 is TGTGCCAGCAGTGAAGGGACAGGGGGGCGAACTGGGGCCAACGTCCTGACTTTC. This encodes CASSEGTGGRTGANVLTF.

V usage is TRBV5-6 and J usage is TRBJ1-1; D possibly corresponds to TRBD1 (5 bases). Germline CDR1 and CDR2: SGHDT and YYEEEE. V dropped 0 bases and J dropped 5 bases, with 17 bases sitting between them. The CDR3 contains 16 residues. The CDR3 is CASSLGQGPVGTEAFF. CDR3 coding DNA: TGTGCCAGCAGCTTGGGTCAGGGTCCAGTTGGGACTGAAGCTTTCTTT.

The chain is built from TRBV29-1 and TRBJ2-1, with a possible D match to TRBD1 (6 bases). The germline V gene encodes CDR1 SQVTM and CDR2 ANQGSEA. V was cut by 7 bases and J by 0 bases, with 10 bases left in between. The CDR3 extends over 13 amino acids. CDR3 DNA sequence: TGCAGCGCTACAGGGAGCTCCTACAATGAGCAGTTCTTC. As protein: CSATGSSYNEQFF.

The J gene is TRBJ2-7, the V gene TRBV9, with 9 bases identical to TRBD2. There are 14 residues in the CDR3. J was trimmed by 7 bases and V by 0 bases; bases with no gene match: 5. CDR1 and CDR2 (germline): SGDLS, YYNGEE. CDR3 DNA sequence: TGTGCCAGCAGCGTAGGGCTAGCGGGGCGTGAGCAGTACTTC. Amino acid sequence: CASSVGLAGREQYF.

V usage is TRBV15 and J usage is TRBJ2-2, with D tentatively TRBD2 (5 bases). Germline-derived CDR1 and CDR2 are LNHNV and YYDKDF (reference sequence). This CDR3 is built from 17 residues. Trimming took off 0 bases at V and 5 bases at J, with 16 bases between the two ends. CDR3 loop: CATSRDWVVGVTGELFF. DNA for the CDR3: TGTGCCACCAGCAGAGATTGGGTAGTGGGAGTAACCGGGGAGCTGTTTTTT.

The V gene is TRBV4-3, the J gene TRBJ2-1, with TRBD1 matching 11 bases. The CDR3 extends over 14 amino acids. CDR1 is LGHNA and CDR2 is YSLEER in the germline V gene. With V trimmed by 4 bases and J by 8 bases, 4 bases remained unmatched. The CDR3 nucleotides are TGCGCCAGCAGCCTCGGACAGGGGGCTCATGAGCAGTTCTTC. This translates into CASSLGQGAHEQFF.

The chain employs TRBV7-2 and TRBJ2-7; D gene uncertain. Germline V lookup: CDR1 SGHTA, CDR2 FQGNSA. The CDR3 covers 11 residues. Trimming removed 2 bases at V and 7 bases at J, with 6 bases between. CDR3 amino acids: CASSLKWEQYF. The DNA of the CDR3 is TGTGCCAGCAGCTTAAAGTGGGAGCAGTACTTC.

The chain has TRBV28 and TRBJ1-1; possibly TRBD1 for D (5 bases). There are 13 residues in the CDR3. CDR1 is MDHEN and CDR2 is SYDVKM in the germline V gene. Trimming stripped 8 bases from V and 7 bases from J, with 17 bases between. CDR3: CASREIEGREAFF. CDR3 in DNA: TGTGCCAGCCGGGAGATTGAGGGGCGTGAAGCTTTCTTT.

Comment on this clone: The same CDR3 can be traced to other DNA sequences in this sample. The genes are TRBV7-8 and TRBJ2-7; 9 nucleotides agree with TRBD2. There are 14 residues in the CDR3. Germline CDR1 is SGHVS and CDR2 is FQNEAQ. After removal of 5 bases from V and 0 bases from J, the junction contained 2 bases not matched to a gene. This CDR3 is CASSRGGGSYEQYF. As DNA, the CDR3 is TGTGCCAGCAGCCGCGGGGGGGGCTCCTACGAGCAGTACTTC.

The chain is built from TRBV3-1 (or the pseudogene TRBV3-2) and TRBJ1-2, with TRBD1 matching over 8 bases. Losses at the gene ends were 1 base for V and 5 bases for J; bases not matched to a gene: 6. The CDR3 runs 15 residues. The V gene's germline CDR1 is LGHDT and CDR2 YNNKEL (reference sequence). This chain's CDR3 is CASSQGGGQDYGYTF. Here the CDR3 DNA reads TGTGCCAGCAGCCAAGGGGGGGGACAGGATTATGGCTACACCTTC.

The chain joins TRBV28 to TRBJ1-1; D might be TRBD1 (5 bases). Looked up from germline, CDR1 is MDHEN and CDR2 is SYDVKM. The CDR3 spans 13 residues. The V end lost 6 bases, the J end lost 1 base, and 9 bases lay between the germline ends. The CDR3 sequence: CASREGWNTEAFF. The CDR3 DNA is TGTGCCAGCAGGGAGGGGTGGAACACTGAAGCTTTCTTT.

The chain joins TRBV19 to TRBJ2-7; the D is unclear. The length of the CDR3 is 13 residues. V was pared by 2 bases and J by 3 bases, with 8 bases between. The germline V gene has CDR1 LNHDA and CDR2 SQIVND (reference sequence). CDR3 DNA sequence: TGTGCCAGTAGTATAAGGGCCCGCTACGAGCAGTACTTC. Protein sequence: CASSIRARYEQYF.

This clone was recorded only once. The rearrangement uses TRBV28 and TRBJ2-5, with D possibly matching TRBD1 (5 bases). The CDR3 is 15 residues long. Trimming stripped 0 bases from V and 2 bases from J, with 10 bases between. Germline assignment: CDR1 MDHEN and CDR2 SYDVKM. The CDR3 is CASSLWSGYQETQYF. The CDR3 DNA reads TGTGCCAGCAGTTTATGGTCAGGGTATCAAGAGACCCAGTACTTC. The variable domain in full, with the rest retrieved from reference TRBV28 and TRBJ2-5, is DVKVTQSSRYLVKRTGEKVFLECVQDMDHENMFWYRQDPGLGLRLIYFSYDVKMKEKGDIPEGYSVSREKKERFSLILESASTNQTSMYLCASSLWSGYQETQYFGPGTRLLVL.

The chain employs TRBV3-1 (or the pseudogene TRBV3-2) and TRBJ1-6; perhaps TRBD1 as D (6 bases). V gave up 0 bases and J gave up 8 bases, with 11 bases separating them. Germline CDR1 reads LGHDT; CDR2 reads YNNKEL (reference sequence). The CDR3 spans 15 residues. The CDR3 spells CASSQENRAYSPLHF. CDR3 in DNA: TGTGCCAGCAGCCAAGAGAACAGGGCCTATTCACCCCTCCACTTT.

Concerning this clone: A read error may account for a junction end that differs from germline. V usage is TRBV5-5 and J usage is TRBJ1-2, with a weak D call TRBD1 (5 bases). This CDR3 region has 14 residues. In germline, CDR1 is SGHKS, CDR2 YYEKEE (reference sequence). The CDR3 is CASRLQATNYGYTF. Written as DNA, the CDR3 is TGTGCCAGCCGCTTACAGGCGACTAACTATGGCTACACCTTC.

The V and J genes are TRBV9 and TRBJ2-3; D is tentatively TRBD1 or TRBD2 (5 bases each). Per the germline V gene, CDR1 is SGDLS and CDR2 is YYNGEE. V was pared by 0 bases and J by 3 bases, with 14 bases between. The CDR3 runs to 16 residues. The CDR3 region is CASSVDPGTETDTQYF. CDR3 DNA: TGTGCCAGCAGCGTAGACCCAGGGACGGAGACAGATACGCAGTATTTT.

The rearrangement uses TRBV9 and TRBJ1-2; 10 bases line up with TRBD1. Losses at the gene ends were 0 bases for V and 4 bases for J; bases not matched to a gene: 6. Per the germline V gene, CDR1 is SGDLS and CDR2 is YYNGEE. The CDR3 sequence is 16 residues long. CDR3 bases: TGTGCCAGCAGCGTAGCTCCGGGACAGGGGTTCTATGGCTACACCTTC. Protein: CASSVAPGQGFYGYTF.

The V call is TRBV3-1 (or the pseudogene TRBV3-2), the J call TRBJ1-5; D is undetermined. Germline CDR1 LGHDT, CDR2 YNNKEL (reference sequence). The CDR3 is made up of 15 amino acids. The V and J ends lost 1 base and 2 bases respectively, with 9 bases between them. The CDR3 region has the DNA TGTGCCAGCAGCCAAGGGCGGAGTGGCAATCAGCCCCAGCATTTT. Encoded protein: CASSQGRSGNQPQHF.

The genes are TRBV6-2 or TRBV6-3 and TRBJ2-2; D is uncertain. Germline V gene sequence: CDR1 MNHEY, CDR2 SVGEGT. Trimming stripped 4 bases from V and 7 bases from J, with 7 bases between. This CDR3 comprises 12 residues. The CDR3 region has the DNA TGTGCCAGCAGTTCACGTGGCGGGGAGCTGTTTTTT. Encoded protein: CASSSRGGELFF.

With respect to this clone: Relative to the germline gene, one junction end is altered; a read error may explain this. This chain joins TRBV7-7 and TRBJ2-5; 8 bases are shared with TRBD1. The CDR3 consists of 15 residues. The germline V gene has CDR1 SSHAT and CDR2 FNYEAQ (reference sequence). The CDR3 DNA is TGTGCTAGCAGCTTAGATCCGACAGGGGCAGAGACCCAGTACTTC. Its translation: CASSLDPTGAETQYF.

This sequence joins TRBV30 and TRBJ2-7; perhaps TRBD1 as D (6 bases). CDR1 is GTSNPN and CDR2 is SVGIG in the germline V gene (reference sequence). The CDR3 has 14 amino acids. V gave up 1 base and J gave up 4 bases, with 14 bases separating them. The CDR3 spells CAWSGDTRAYEQYF. Here the CDR3 DNA reads TGTGCCTGGAGTGGGGACACCCGTGCGTACGAGCAGTACTTC.

The V and J genes are TRBV5-1 and TRBJ1-4; no clear D gene. V lost 1 base to trimming and J lost 4 bases, with 8 bases between them. Germline V lookup: CDR1 SGHRS, CDR2 YFSETQ. The CDR3 extends over 14 amino acids. Here the CDR3 DNA reads TGCGCCAGCAGCTTGAGTGGCTATAATGAAAAACTGTTTTTT. Its translation: CASSLSGYNEKLFF.

The rearrangement links TRBV28 to TRBJ1-1; D possibly corresponds to TRBD1 (6 bases). The germline V and J ends were trimmed by 4 bases and 3 bases, with 21 bases remaining between them. The CDR3 has 17 residues. Germline V gene lookup returns CDR1 MDHEN and CDR2 SYDVKM. The chain's CDR3 is CASSWGPGLGKDTEAFF. CDR3 DNA sequence: TGTGCCAGCAGTTGGGGGCCGGGGTTGGGTAAGGACACTGAAGCTTTCTTT.